The 32 T cell receptor beta chains in this list originate from one sample, sequenced in a study of beta chain features in type 1 diabetes. Which antigens these TCRs recognize remains unknown. Study-level results: Type 1 diabetes patients had moderately but significantly shorter TCRB CDR3s in all four CD4+ subsets.

The authors reverse transcribed all of the isolated RNA, so sequencing captured expressed TCRB transcripts. Method: immunoSEQ multiplex PCR; TCRdb's copy keeps in-frame clones and lacks some. The table records roughly 350,000 clones, 9.6% of them present only once. The specimen sequenced was central memory CD4+ T cells from blood. The receptors originated from a man aged 25 to 45 with type 1 diabetes.

This clone was seen a handful of times. V is TRBV11-2 and J is TRBJ2-7; D unresolved. The CDR3 length is 16 residues. The V gene lost 5 bases and the J gene lost 0 bases, with 17 bases spanning the gap. From germline, CDR1 is SGHAT and CDR2 FQNNGV. The CDR3 loop is CASSPDGYTYSYEQYF. CDR3 bases: TGTGCCAGCAGCCCAGACGGTTATACGTACTCCTACGAGCAGTACTTC.

This clone has just a few counts. This chain uses TRBV5-4 with TRBJ2-1, with a tentative D call TRBD2 (6 bases). Trimming stripped 5 bases from V and 9 bases from J, with 21 bases between. Germline V CDR1 and CDR2: SGHNT, YYREEE (reference sequence). This CDR3 has 15 residues. The CDR3 DNA follows: TGTGCCAGCAGTCCCTTTGACATGCTCGGGGGTGAGCAGTTCTTC. As protein: CASSPFDMLGGEQFF.

There are a few counts of this clone. The chain recombines TRBV6-5 with TRBJ2-1; D is perhaps TRBD1 (5 bases). The V gene lost 8 bases and the J gene lost 3 bases, with 14 bases spanning the gap. CDR1 MNHEY and CDR2 SVGAGI come from the germline V gene. CDR3 size: 14 residues. Here the CDR3 reads CASEEGEYYNEQFF. The CDR3 nucleotides are TGTGCCAGCGAGGAAGGGGAATACTACAATGAGCAGTTCTTC.

This clone has a handful of counts. Other DNA variants within this sample encode the same CDR3. This chain joins TRBV6-1 and TRBJ1-1; D not certain. Germline lookup yields CDR1 MNHNS and CDR2 SASEGT. With 0 bases removed from V and 4 bases from J, the gap between germline ends came to 6 bases. This CDR3 is built from 13 residues. The CDR3 loop is CASSEARGTEAFF. The CDR3 region has the DNA TGTGCCAGCAGTGAAGCCCGGGGCACTGAAGCTTTCTTT.

This clone has ten or more counts. This rearrangement joins TRBV20-1 to TRBJ2-5, with unresolved D. V shed 1 base and J shed 5 bases, with 5 bases lying between them. Germline lookup yields CDR1 DFQATT and CDR2 SNEGSKA (reference sequence). The CDR3 is 11 amino acids. In DNA form, the CDR3 reads TGCAGTGCTAGAGTCGTGGAGACCCAGTACTTC. It specifies CSARVVETQYF.

CDR3 sequence (DNA): TGTGCCAGCAGCCATTCCCGACGAGGTGAAGCTTTCTTT. Its protein is CASSHSRRGEAFF. The V and J genes are TRBV13 and TRBJ1-1; D gene ambiguous. Germline CDR1 and CDR2: PRHDT and FYEKMQ (reference sequence). The CDR3 loop spans 13 amino acids. V lost 5 bases and J 7 bases, leaving 14 bases between the germline ends. Drawing the rest from reference TRBV13 and TRBJ1-1, the complete variable domain is AAGVIQSPRHLIKEKRETATLKCYPIPRHDTVYWYQQGPGQDPQFLISFYEKMQSDKGSIPDRFSAQQFSDYHSELNMSSLELGDSALYFCASSHSRRGEAFFGQGTRLTVV.

V gene TRBV7-8 combines with J gene TRBJ1-2; maybe TRBD1 (6 bases). The V end was cut by 4 bases, the J end by 7 bases, with 10 bases between. CDR3 size: 12 residues. Germline V gene lookup returns CDR1 SGHVS and CDR2 FQNEAQ. CDR3 coding DNA: TGTGCCAGCAGCTCACAGGGTCGTGGCTACACCTTC. Protein sequence: CASSSQGRGYTF.

This chain connects TRBV7-9 to TRBJ2-3; 10 bases are shared with TRBD2. CDR1 is SEHNR and CDR2 is FQNEAQ in the germline V gene (reference sequence). The CDR3 runs to 16 residues. The V segment lost 6 bases and the J segment 4 bases; nucleotides outside the gene matches: 10. The CDR3 loop reads CASSASGGTSADTQYF. The DNA of the CDR3 is TGTGCCAGCAGTGCCTCTGGGGGGACTAGCGCAGATACGCAGTATTTT.

The rearrangement joins TRBV19 to TRBJ2-7; possibly TRBD1 for D (6 bases). The CDR3 is 15 amino acids. Trimming left V 8 bases short and J 0 bases short, with 17 bases between. Germline V CDR1 and CDR2: LNHDA, SQIVND (reference sequence). CDR3 region: CASAPATGVSYEQYF. DNA of the CDR3: TGTGCCAGTGCCCCGGCGACAGGTGTCTCCTACGAGCAGTACTTC. The full variable domain, in which reference TRBV19 and TRBJ2-7 provide the parts outside the CDR3, is DGGITQSPKYLFRKEGQNVTLSCEQNLNHDAMYWYRQDPGQGLRLIYYSQIVNDFQKGDIAEGYSVSREKKESFPLTVTSAQKNPTAFYLCASAPATGVSYEQYFGPGTRLTVT.

The chain joins TRBV7-8 to TRBJ1-2; D may be TRBD1 (6 bases). CDR3 length equals 14 residues. Germline CDR1 SGHVS, CDR2 FQNEAQ. Deletions cut 2 bases from V and 8 bases from J, with 15 bases between. The CDR3 loop reads CASSLIEAGDGYTF. The CDR3 region has the DNA TGTGCCAGCAGCTTAATTGAGGCAGGGGACGGCTACACCTTC.

The V gene is TRBV4-1, the J gene TRBJ1-1; D not resolved. Trimming cost V 1 base and J 0 bases, with 6 bases left between them. CDR3 length: 14 residues. From germline, CDR1 is MGHRA and CDR2 YSYEKL. The CDR3 nucleotides are TGCGCCAGCAGCCAAGCGGATATGAACACTGAAGCTTTCTTT. Protein sequence: CASSQADMNTEAFF.

The J gene is TRBJ2-7, the V gene TRBV6-6; D is perhaps TRBD1 (6 bases). The CDR3 extends over 13 amino acids. CDR1 and CDR2 from the germline V gene are MNHNY and SVGAGI (reference sequence). V was cut by 6 bases and J by 2 bases, with 11 bases left in between. DNA of the CDR3: TGTGCCAGCAGGGGGACATATCCCTACGAGCAGTACTTC. Its protein product is CASRGTYPYEQYF.

This clone was counted only a few times. The rearrangement links TRBV11-3 to TRBJ2-4, with D unclear. Trimming removed 4 bases at V and 8 bases at J, with 15 bases between. There are 14 residues in the CDR3. Germline CDR1 is SGHNT and CDR2 is YENEEA. The CDR3 DNA reads TGTGCCAGCAGCTCACCAAGACAAAGGGACATTCAGTACTTC. Its translation: CASSSPRQRDIQYF.

This clone was seen a few times. The chain is built from TRBV11-2 and TRBJ2-1, with 8 bases aligning to TRBD2. Germline CDR1 reads SGHAT; CDR2 reads FQNNGV. Unmatched junction bases numbered 7, after V lost 3 bases and J lost 0 bases. The CDR3 spans 17 residues. The CDR3 bases are TGTGCCAGCAGCTTCACTAGCGGATCCTACTCCTACAATGAGCAGTTCTTC. Protein product: CASSFTSGSYSYNEQFF.

This clone was detected a few times. The chain carries TRBV7-2 and TRBJ2-7, with 11 bases matching TRBD1. CDR1 is SGHTA and CDR2 is FQGNSA in the germline V gene. Trimming removed 6 bases from V and 3 bases from J; junction bases left unmatched: 4. The CDR3 is 14 residues long. The CDR3 DNA reads TGTGCCAGCAGGTCCGGGACAGGGGGCTACGAGCAGTACTTC. Its protein product is CASRSGTGGYEQYF.

This clone has a count of ten or more. The gene calls are TRBV7-9 and TRBJ2-5, with 13 bases identical to TRBD2. The ends lost 5 bases at V and 5 bases at J; junction bases unmatched: 8. Germline CDR1 SEHNR, CDR2 FQNEAQ (reference sequence). This CDR3 has 16 residues. Here the CDR3 DNA reads TGTGCCAGCAGCCCAGGACTAGCGGGAGTATCGGAGACCCAGTACTTC. Residues: CASSPGLAGVSETQYF.

This clone was counted only a few times. This chain connects TRBV6-5 to TRBJ1-1; D unresolved. Germline CDR1 MNHEY, CDR2 SVGAGI. The germline V and J ends were trimmed by 0 bases and 0 bases, with 8 bases remaining between them. This CDR3 spans 15 amino acids. CDR3 in amino acids: CASSYSLWVNTEAFF. The CDR3 DNA is TGTGCCAGCAGTTACTCTCTATGGGTGAACACTGAAGCTTTCTTT.

This clone came up many times. The V gene is TRBV4-2, the J gene TRBJ2-2; 10 nucleotides agree with TRBD2. V lost 1 base and J lost 11; bases outside the gene matches: 10. This CDR3 has 16 amino acids. CDR1 and CDR2 (germline): LGHNA, YNFKEQ. Written as DNA, the CDR3 is TGTGCCAGCAGCCAAGTTGAAGCGGGAGGGCCGATAGAGCTGTTTTTT. This gives the protein CASSQVEAGGPIELFF.

The CDR3 DNA follows: TGTGCCAGCAGCTTACAGGGAAGTGGCTACACCTTC. Amino acids: CASSLQGSGYTF. The chain has TRBV11-2 and TRBJ1-2; TRBD1 is a possible D gene (5 bases). The CDR3 has 12 amino acids. Germline V CDR1 and CDR2: SGHAT, FQNNGV. Trimming removed 2 bases at V and 7 bases at J, with 8 bases between.

This chain joins TRBV4-2 and TRBJ2-7; D is unclear. The CDR3 length is 15 residues. From germline, CDR1 is LGHNA and CDR2 YNFKEQ. V lost 0 bases to trimming and J lost 0 bases, with 9 bases between them. CDR3 sequence (DNA): TGTGCCAGCAGCCAAGAGCAATTTAGCTCCTACGAGCAGTACTTC. Protein sequence: CASSQEQFSSYEQYF.

The rearrangement uses TRBV7-6 and TRBJ1-1; D is unclear. Trimming stripped 7 bases from V and 1 base from J, with 16 bases between. CDR1 SGHVS and CDR2 FNYEAQ come from the germline V gene. The CDR3 spans 15 residues. In nucleotides, the CDR3 is TGTGCCAGCACTCCCCGGCCCGGGAGGAACACTGAAGCTTTCTTT. It encodes CASTPRPGRNTEAFF.

This clone was seen a handful of times. This chain links TRBV28 with TRBJ2-5; a possible D gene is TRBD1 (6 bases). CDR3 length: 15 residues. The ends were cut back, 4 bases at V and 0 bases at J, with 12 bases in the middle. Per the germline V gene, CDR1 is MDHEN and CDR2 is SYDVKM. The CDR3 sequence is CASSSRQEYQETQYF. CDR3 in DNA: TGTGCCAGCAGTTCCCGACAGGAGTACCAAGAGACCCAGTACTTC.

This chain connects TRBV11-3 to TRBJ2-1; the match to TRBD1 covers 8 bases. This CDR3 comprises 16 residues. Germline lookup yields CDR1 SGHNT and CDR2 YENEEA. V shed 5 bases and J 5 bases; nucleotides not matched to a gene: 11. The CDR3 nucleotides read TGTGCCAGCAGCCCCACCGGGACAGGTGGTAACAATGAGCAGTTCTTC. Its protein is CASSPTGTGGNNEQFF.

This clone was seen a few times. The V call is TRBV5-1, the J call TRBJ2-3, with unresolved D. The V and J ends lost 3 bases and 4 bases respectively, with 12 bases between them. This CDR3 spans 14 amino acids. Germline V gives CDR1 SGHRS, CDR2 YFSETQ. CDR3 nucleotides: TGCGCCAGCAGCTGGGCAAGGGATTCAGATACGCAGTATTTT. This gives the protein CASSWARDSDTQYF.

The chain couples TRBV5-1 to TRBJ2-2, with 7 bases fitting TRBD1. J lost 5 bases, V lost 3 bases, and 4 bases had no gene match. CDR1 and CDR2 (germline): SGHRS, YFSETQ. The CDR3 spans 14 residues. The CDR3 nucleotides read TGCGCCAGCAGCTCCAGACAGGGAACCGGGGAGCTGTTTTTT. It translates to CASSSRQGTGELFF.

There are a few counts of this clone. This sequence joins TRBV15 and TRBJ2-3, with no clear D. V gave up 0 bases and J gave up 2 bases, with 12 bases separating them. Germline-derived CDR1 and CDR2 are LNHNV and YYDKDF (reference sequence). This CDR3 is 16 amino acids long. As DNA, the CDR3 is TGTGCCACCAGCAGAGATCTAGGCGGTATCACAGATACGCAGTATTTT. As protein: CATSRDLGGITDTQYF.

This clone was detected a few times. The J gene is TRBJ2-3, the V gene TRBV7-3, with 10 positions matching TRBD2. CDR1 and CDR2 (germline): SGHTA, FQGTGA. The CDR3 has 15 residues. V lost 5 bases to trimming and J lost 1 base; unmatched junction nucleotides: 3. The CDR3 region is CASSPGTSGTDTQYF. The DNA of the CDR3 is TGTGCCAGCAGCCCAGGGACTAGCGGCACAGATACGCAGTATTTT.

This clone came up a few times. The rearrangement joins TRBV11-2 to TRBJ2-2; D may be TRBD1 (7 bases). The CDR3 covers 15 residues. Germline-derived CDR1 and CDR2 are SGHAT and FQNNGV. V was pared by 7 bases and J by 0 bases, with 12 bases between. The CDR3 sequence: CASTQGGANTGELFF. CDR3 in DNA: TGTGCCAGCACCCAGGGGGGAGCGAACACCGGGGAGCTGTTTTTT. Full variable domain (outside the CDR3, taken from reference TRBV11-2 and TRBJ2-2): EAGVAQSPRYKIIEKRQSVAFWCNPISGHATLYWYQQILGQGPKLLIQFQNNGVVDDSQLPKDRFSAERLKGVDSTLKIQPAKLEDSAVYLCASTQGGANTGELFFGEGSRLTVL.

Only a few counts were recorded for this clone. Distinct nucleotide sequences in the sample also encode this CDR3. The chain is built from TRBV30 and TRBJ2-2, with D maybe TRBD1 (7 bases). This CDR3 is built from 16 residues. Germline values: CDR1 GTSNPN, CDR2 SVGIG (reference sequence). The V gene lost 5 bases and the J gene lost 4 bases, with 20 bases spanning the gap. The CDR3: CAWAQGGYRGTGELFF. The CDR3 DNA reads TGTGCCTGGGCGCAGGGGGGCTATCGGGGCACCGGGGAGCTGTTTTTT.

This clone was found a few times. V gene TRBV11-2 combines with J gene TRBJ2-7; D is perhaps TRBD2 (7 bases). Germline lookup yields CDR1 SGHAT and CDR2 FQNNGV. There are 13 residues in the CDR3. V shed 0 bases and J shed 7 bases, with 10 bases lying between them. The CDR3 sequence is CASSLDRGGEQYF. The CDR3 DNA reads as TGTGCCAGCAGCTTAGATAGGGGGGGAGAGCAGTACTTC.

This clone was seen ten or more times. The rearrangement uses TRBV19 and TRBJ2-1; 8 bases line up with TRBD1. Looked up from germline, CDR1 is LNHDA and CDR2 is SQIVND (reference sequence). There are 14 residues in the CDR3. Germline trimming cut 6 bases from V and 1 base from J; bases unmatched to any gene: 2. This CDR3 is CASSGQGSYNEQFF. The CDR3 bases are TGTGCCAGTAGCGGACAGGGATCCTACAATGAGCAGTTCTTC.

This clone showed up just a few times. A much larger clone sits a single nucleotide away, making a read error possible. This chain connects TRBV5-1 to TRBJ1-2, with D tentatively TRBD1 (5 bases). V was pared by 4 bases and J by 4 bases, with 14 bases between. The CDR3 runs to 14 residues. Germline values: CDR1 SGHRS, CDR2 YFSETQ. In DNA, the CDR3 is TGCGCCAGCAGCGTAGAGACAGCGCTCTATGGCTACACCTTC. Encoded protein: CASSVETALYGYTF.